This TCR beta chain was observed in a study of T-cell memory formation after mild COVID-19. Study-level results: Shrinking CD4+ clones were chiefly CM and EM; CD8+ ones were chiefly EMRA.

Per the germline V gene, CDR1 is LNHNV and CDR2 is YYDKDF (reference sequence). The CDR3 contains 14 residues. V gave up 3 bases and J gave up 1 base, with 9 bases separating them. This clonotype was seen many times. Its antigen is not known. TCRdb recomputed calls from the 5' RACE reads with MiXCR, one row per CDR3 protein. The table shows around 4,400 distinct CDR3 sequences, with over 20% occurring only once. The TCR was taken from an adult who had mild COVID-19 (a few samples of this study predate the infection). Cell type and time point are not known. Material for sequencing was PBMCs or a T cell subset sorted from them (not recorded which). The J gene is TRBJ1-1, the V gene TRBV15, with no clear D. CDR3 amino acids: CATSSRRENTEAFF. The CDR3, as DNA: TGTGCCACCAGCAGTAGGAGGGAGAACACTGAAGCTTTCTTT.